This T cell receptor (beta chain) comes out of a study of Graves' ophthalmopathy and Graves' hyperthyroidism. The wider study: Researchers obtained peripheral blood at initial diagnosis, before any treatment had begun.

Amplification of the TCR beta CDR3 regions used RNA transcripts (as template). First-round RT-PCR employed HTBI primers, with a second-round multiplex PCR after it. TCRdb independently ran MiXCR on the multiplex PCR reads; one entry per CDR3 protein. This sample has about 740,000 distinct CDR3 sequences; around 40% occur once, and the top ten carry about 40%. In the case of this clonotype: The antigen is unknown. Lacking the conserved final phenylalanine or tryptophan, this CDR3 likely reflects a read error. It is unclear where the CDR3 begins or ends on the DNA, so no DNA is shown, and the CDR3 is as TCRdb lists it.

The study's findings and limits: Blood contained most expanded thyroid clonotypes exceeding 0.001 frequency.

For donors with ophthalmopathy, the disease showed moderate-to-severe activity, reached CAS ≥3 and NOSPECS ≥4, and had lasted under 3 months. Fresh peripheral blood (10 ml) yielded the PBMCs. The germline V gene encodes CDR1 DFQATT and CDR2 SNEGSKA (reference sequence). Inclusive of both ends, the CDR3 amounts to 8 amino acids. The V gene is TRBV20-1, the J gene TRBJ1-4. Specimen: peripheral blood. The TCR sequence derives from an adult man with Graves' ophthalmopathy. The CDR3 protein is CSARQSNY.